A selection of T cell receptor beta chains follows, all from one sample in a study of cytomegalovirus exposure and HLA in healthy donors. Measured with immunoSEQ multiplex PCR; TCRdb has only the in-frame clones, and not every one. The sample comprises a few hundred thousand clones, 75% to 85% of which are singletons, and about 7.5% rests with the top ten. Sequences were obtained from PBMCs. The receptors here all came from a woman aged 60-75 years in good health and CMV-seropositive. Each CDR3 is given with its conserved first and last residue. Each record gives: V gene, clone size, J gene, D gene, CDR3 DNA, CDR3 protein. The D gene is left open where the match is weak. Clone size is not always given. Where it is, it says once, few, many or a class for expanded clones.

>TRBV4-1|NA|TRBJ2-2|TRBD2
TGCGCCAGCAGCCAGCCGCGGGGGACCGGGATCGGGGAGCTGTTTTTT
CASSQPRGTGIGELFF
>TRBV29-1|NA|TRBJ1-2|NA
TGCAGCGTTGATTTGGGAGGGGCGTCTTCTGGCTACACCTTC
CSVDLGGASSGYTF
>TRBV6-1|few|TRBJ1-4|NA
TGTGCCAGCAAAGGAGGGTTCGCAACTAATGAAAAACTGTTTTTT
CASKGGFATNEKLFF
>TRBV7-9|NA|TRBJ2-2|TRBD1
TGTGCCAGCACCTTAACAGGGGGGACCGGGGAGCTGTTTTTT
CASTLTGGTGELFF
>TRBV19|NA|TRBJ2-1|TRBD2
TGTGCCAGTAAAACACCAGCTATAGCGGGAGGGAACAATGAGCAGTTCTTC
CASKTPAIAGGNNEQFF
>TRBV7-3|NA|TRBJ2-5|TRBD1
TGTGCCAGCAGCCGGACAGGGTTTGGCCAAGAGACCCAGTACTTC
CASSRTGFGQETQYF
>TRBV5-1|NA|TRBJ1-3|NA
TGCGCCAGCAGCTTGGCCCCAGGGGCTGGAAACACCATATATTTT
CASSLAPGAGNTIYF
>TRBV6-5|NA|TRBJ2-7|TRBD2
TGTGCCAGCAGTTCAGGGAGCGGGGTCTCCTACGAGCAGTACTTC
CASSSGSGVSYEQYF
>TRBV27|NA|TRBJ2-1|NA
TGTGCCAGCCGAAAGCTTTCCTACAATGAGCAGTTCTTC
CASRKLSYNEQFF
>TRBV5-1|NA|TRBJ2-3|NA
TGCGCCAGCAGACAGGGTCTGTACACAGATACGCAGTATTTT
CASRQGLYTDTQYF
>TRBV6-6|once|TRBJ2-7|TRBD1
TGTGCCAGCAGTTACGGACAGGGGGCCGCCTACGAGCAGTACTTC
CASSYGQGAAYEQYF
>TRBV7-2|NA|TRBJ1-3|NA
TGTGCCAGCAGCTCAACATTGACAGTTAGCTCTGGAAACACCATATATTTT
CASSSTLTVSSGNTIYF
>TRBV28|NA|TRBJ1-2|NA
TGTGCCAGCAGGTCCGAGTCTGTACCTCCCTATGGCTACACCTTC
CASRSESVPPYGYTF
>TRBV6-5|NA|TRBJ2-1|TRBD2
TGTGCCAGCAGGAGAATCGGGACTAAATACAATGAGCAGTTCTTC
CASRRIGTKYNEQFF
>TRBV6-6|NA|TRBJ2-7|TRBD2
TGTGCCAGCAGGCCTCTAGCGGGAGGGCTATACGAGCAGTACTTC
CASRPLAGGLYEQYF
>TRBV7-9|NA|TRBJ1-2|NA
TGTGCCAGCAGCCCTAATACAGGGTTCTATGGCTACACCTTC
CASSPNTGFYGYTF
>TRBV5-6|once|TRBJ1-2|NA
TGTGCCAGCAGCTTCGGGAGTCTAAGAGGGGATGGCTACACCTTC
CASSFGSLRGDGYTF
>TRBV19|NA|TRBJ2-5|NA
TGTGCCAGTAGTATAAGGTGGGGAGTGCGAGAGACCCAGTACTTC
CASSIRWGVRETQYF
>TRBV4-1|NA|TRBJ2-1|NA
TGCGCCAGCAGCCAAACCACCCATGGAGCTTACAATGAGCAGTTCTTC
CASSQTTHGAYNEQFF
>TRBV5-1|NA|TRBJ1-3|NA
TGCGCCAGCAGCTCGGCCCCGGGAAACTCTGGAAACACCATATATTTT
CASSSAPGNSGNTIYF
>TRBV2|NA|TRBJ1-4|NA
TGTGCCAGCATCAGGACAGAAAATGAAAAACTGTTTTTT
CASIRTENEKLFF
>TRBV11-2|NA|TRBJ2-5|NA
TGTGCCAGCAGCTCGCGCCAGGGACTCGATCAAGAGACCCAGTACTTC
CASSSRQGLDQETQYF
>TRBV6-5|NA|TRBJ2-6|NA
TGTGCCAGCAGTGAGGCTGGGGCCAACGTCCTGACTTTC
CASSEAGANVLTF
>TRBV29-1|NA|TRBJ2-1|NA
TGCAGCGTTGATTCTAGAGTCGGTGAGCAGTTCTTC
CSVDSRVGEQFF
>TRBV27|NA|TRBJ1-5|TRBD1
TGTGCCAGCAGTACCCAGGGACAGGAATGGGTGCAGCCCCAGCATTTT
CASSTQGQEWVQPQHF
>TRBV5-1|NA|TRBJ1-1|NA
TGCGCCAGCACTCAAGGGGGGGGGAGCACTGAAGCTTTCTTT
CASTQGGGSTEAFF
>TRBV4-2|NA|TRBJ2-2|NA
TGTGCCAGCAGCCGCGGTTACAGGGTAAACACCGGGGAGCTGTTTTTT
CASSRGYRVNTGELFF
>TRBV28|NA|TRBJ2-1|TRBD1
TGTGCCAGCAGTCCCTACAGGGGGCAGGGGGGCAATGAGCAGTTCTTC
CASSPYRGQGGNEQFF
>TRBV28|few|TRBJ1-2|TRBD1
TGTGCCAGCAAGGGGGGACAGGGACTCTATGGCTACACCTTC
CASKGGQGLYGYTF
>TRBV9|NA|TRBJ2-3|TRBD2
TGTGCCAGCAGCGTAGGGGGACTAGCGGGGATCACAGATACGCAGTATTTT
CASSVGGLAGITDTQYF
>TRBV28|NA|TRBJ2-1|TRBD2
TGTGCCAGCAGTTTCCCAGGACTAGCGGGCAATGAGCAGTTCTTC
CASSFPGLAGNEQFF
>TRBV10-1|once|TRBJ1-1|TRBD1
TGCGCCATCTTTTTCCGGGACAGGGTTAAGTCGGCCACTGAAGCTTTCTTT
CAIFFRDRVKSATEAFF
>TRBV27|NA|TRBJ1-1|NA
TGTGCCAGCAGTTTATCGCGGAACACTGAAGCTTTCTTT
CASSLSRNTEAFF
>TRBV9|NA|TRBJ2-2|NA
TGTGCCAGCAGCGTTGAAGGGGGATCCACCGGGGAGCTGTTTTTT
CASSVEGGSTGELFF
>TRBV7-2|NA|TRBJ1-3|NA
TGTGCCAGCAGCTTAGGGATGGGAGCCTCTGGAAACACCATATATTTT
CASSLGMGASGNTIYF
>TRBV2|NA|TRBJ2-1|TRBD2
TGTGCCAGCAGTGGAGAAGGCGGGAGCTACAATGAGCAGTTCTTC
CASSGEGGSYNEQFF
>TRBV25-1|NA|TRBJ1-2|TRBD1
TGTGCCAGCAGTGAAGCCTCCTCAGGGGGGAGTGGGTATGGCTACACCTTC
CASSEASSGGSGYGYTF
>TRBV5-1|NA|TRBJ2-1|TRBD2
TGCGCCAGCAGCTTGGAATCCAGCGGGAGGGGTAATGAGCAGTTCTTC
CASSLESSGRGNEQFF
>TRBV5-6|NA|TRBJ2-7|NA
TGTGCCAGCAGCCGTCACCCAGGGGACGAGCAGTACTTC
CASSRHPGDEQYF